This T cell receptor beta chain was sequenced during a study of blood T cell repertoires in COVID-19. Across the whole study: Whether acute or convalescent, the COVID-19 samples came from the United States, Italy and Spain.

CDR1 is SGHTA, CDR2 FQGNSA, per germline. The trim removed 4 bases at V and 4 bases at J, leaving 6 bases unmatched. This CDR3 contains 14 residues. This clone occurred a few times. Assay: immunoSEQ multiplex PCR; the TCRdb copy retains only in-frame clones and omits some. Of about 300,000 clones listed, roughly 89% are singletons. Participants, 18 to 89 years old, spanned 25 or so US areas. This clonotype was obtained from a young woman with acute COVID-19. The chain is built from TRBV7-2 and TRBJ1-1, with 7 bases that match TRBD1. The sample comprised PBMCs or T cells enriched from blood (not recorded which). The chain's CDR3 is CASSSNRGGTEAFF. In nucleotides, the CDR3 is TGTGCCAGCAGCTCTAACAGGGGTGGCACTGAAGCTTTCTTT.